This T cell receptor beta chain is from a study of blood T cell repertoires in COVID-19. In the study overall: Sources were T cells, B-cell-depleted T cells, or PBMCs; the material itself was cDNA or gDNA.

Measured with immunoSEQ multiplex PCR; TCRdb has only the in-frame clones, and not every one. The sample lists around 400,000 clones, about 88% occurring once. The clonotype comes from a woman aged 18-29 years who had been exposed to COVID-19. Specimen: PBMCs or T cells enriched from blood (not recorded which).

CDR3 nucleotides: TGCGCCAGCAGTCATTTTCGGAGACTAGCCAAAAACATTCAGTACTTC. It encodes CASSHFRRLAKNIQYF. J is TRBJ2-4 and V is TRBV23-1; no reliable D call. TRBV23-1 falls under the ORF class, with uncertain function. Trimming removed 3 bases from V and 0 bases from J, with 12 bases in between. There are 16 residues in the CDR3.